The entry that follows covers one T cell receptor beta chain sequence. Measured with immunoSEQ multiplex PCR; TCRdb has only the in-frame clones, and not every one. Of 100,000 or so clones listed, roughly 87% were seen once; the top ten hold 15% to 20%. CDR1 and CDR2 (germline): SEHNR, FQNEAQ (reference sequence). V gave up 10 bases and J gave up 1 base; unmatched junction bases: 6. The CDR3 is 14 residues long. These data come from a study of control samples from healthy donors and cancer patients. The chain recombines TRBV7-9 with TRBJ2-1, with 8 positions matching TRBD2. The sample consisted of blood. The receptor was derived from a woman aged 50 to 60 in good health. In DNA form, the CDR3 reads TGTGCCACGGGGGGGCGAAGGTCCTACAATGAGCAGTTCTTC. Translated: CATGGRRSYNEQFF.